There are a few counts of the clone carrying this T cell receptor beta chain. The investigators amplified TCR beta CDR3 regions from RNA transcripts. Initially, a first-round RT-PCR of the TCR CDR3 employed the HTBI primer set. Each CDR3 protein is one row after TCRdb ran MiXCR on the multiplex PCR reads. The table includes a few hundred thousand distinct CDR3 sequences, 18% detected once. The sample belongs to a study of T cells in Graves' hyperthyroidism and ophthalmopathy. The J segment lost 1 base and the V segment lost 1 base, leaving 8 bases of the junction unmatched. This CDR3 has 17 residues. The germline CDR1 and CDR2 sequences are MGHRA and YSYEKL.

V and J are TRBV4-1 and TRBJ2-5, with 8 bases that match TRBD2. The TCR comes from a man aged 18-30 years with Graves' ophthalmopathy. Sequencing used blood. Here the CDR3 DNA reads TGCGCCAGCAGCCAAGCCCCGTGGGCGGGGGGCCAAGAGACCCAGTACTTC. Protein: CASSQAPWAGGQETQYF.